This passage covers 8 T cell receptor beta chains from one sample sequenced in a study of cytomegalovirus exposure and HLA in healthy donors. Clones were sequenced by immunoSEQ multiplex PCR, and TCRdb holds only the in-frame ones, with some missing. The table shows 150,000 or so clones, with roughly nine tenths occurring only once. The sample consisted of PBMCs. These receptor sequences come from a woman younger than 35 in good health and CMV-seronegative.

The chain is built from TRBV5-4 and TRBJ2-3; D is perhaps TRBD2 (6 bases). The germline V gene has CDR1 SGHNT and CDR2 YYREEE (reference sequence). CDR3 size: 16 residues. The V gene lost 0 bases and the J gene lost 1 base, with 12 bases spanning the gap. CDR3 nucleotide sequence: TGTGCCAGCAGCTTGGGAGGTGGCGGGGGCACAGATACGCAGTATTTT. Its protein is CASSLGGGGGTDTQYF.

The chain links TRBV7-9 to TRBJ2-7; D is unclear. The V and J ends lost 7 bases and 1 base respectively, with 14 bases between them. CDR3 length: 14 residues. The germline V gene encodes CDR1 SEHNR and CDR2 FQNEAQ (reference sequence). Here the CDR3 reads CASTSSSKSYEQYF. The CDR3 region has the DNA TGTGCCAGCACCTCGAGCTCAAAATCCTACGAGCAGTACTTC.

The rearrangement joins TRBV7-9 to TRBJ1-1; 8 positions agree with TRBD1. This CDR3 has 16 residues. Losses at the gene ends were 2 bases for V and 0 bases for J; bases not matched to a gene: 5. The germline CDR1 and CDR2 sequences are SEHNR and FQNEAQ (reference sequence). CDR3 sequence (DNA): TGTGCCAGCAGCTTACGACAGGGGCTTATGAACACTGAAGCTTTCTTT. Translation gives CASSLRQGLMNTEAFF.

The table lists this clone with a count of one. The chain couples TRBV10-1 to TRBJ1-2, with 9 nucleotides matching TRBD1. Per the germline V gene, CDR1 is WNHNN and CDR2 is SYGVQD (reference sequence). This CDR3 contains 17 residues. V dropped 2 bases and J dropped 1; count of bases not matched to a gene: 8. The CDR3 protein is CASSETGTGCYNYGYTF. CDR3 nucleotides: TGCGCCAGCAGTGAGACCGGGACAGGGTGTTATAACTATGGCTACACCTTC.

V is TRBV4-1 and J is TRBJ1-3; D is unresolved. V shed 0 bases and J shed 4 bases, with 10 bases lying between them. The CDR3 has 15 residues. From germline, CDR1 is MGHRA and CDR2 YSYEKL. CDR3 loop: CASSQEYSTGNTIYF. In DNA, the CDR3 is TGCGCCAGCAGCCAAGAATACAGTACGGGAAACACCATATATTTT.

V gene TRBV5-6 combines with J gene TRBJ1-2, with 8 bases identical to TRBD1. V gave up 3 bases and J gave up 12 bases; unmatched junction bases: 10. CDR1 is SGHDT and CDR2 is YYEEEE in the germline V gene. The CDR3 runs to 13 residues. The CDR3 reads CASSSNLQGANTF. CDR3 nucleotides: TGTGCCAGCAGCTCAAACCTCCAGGGGGCAAACACCTTC.

This clone was recorded only once. This sequence joins TRBV5-4 and TRBJ2-7, with 7 bases identical to TRBD2. Germline V gene lookup returns CDR1 SGHNT and CDR2 YYREEE (reference sequence). Unmatched junction bases numbered 8, after V lost 4 bases and J lost 1 base. The CDR3 is 15 residues long. CDR3 DNA sequence: TGTGCCAGCAGCCCGAGGACTAGTTTGTCCTACGAGCAGTACTTC. This codes for CASSPRTSLSYEQYF.

V is TRBV28 and J is TRBJ2-5, with D maybe TRBD2 (7 bases). The CDR3 length is 14 residues. V lost 6 bases, J lost 7 bases, and 18 bases lay in between. Germline V gene data show CDR1 as MDHEN and CDR2 as SYDVKM. The CDR3 DNA follows: TGTGCCAGCAGAGAGCCCGGGGGGCCCGGGACCCAGTACTTC. It specifies CASREPGGPGTQYF.